A selection of T cell receptor beta chains follows, all from one sample in a study of blood T cell repertoires in COVID-19. Libraries were prepared by immunoSEQ multiplex PCR; TCRdb keeps only in-frame clonotypes and omits some of them. This table has some 220,000 clones, roughly 84% appearing once. Sequenced material: peripheral blood. The receptor source for this set is a woman aged 25 to 39 who had recovered from COVID-19. Both conserved end residues are part of each CDR3. Fields, in order: J gene, D gene, clone size, V gene, CDR3 protein, CDR3 DNA. A D gene is named only where the DNA matches it firmly. The size of a clone is reported for some rows only, either as once, few or many, or as a class for expanded clones.

TRBJ2-4 | TRBD2 | . | TRBV6-6 | CASSPSGLAGGPVAKNIQYF | TGTGCCAGCAGTCCATCCGGACTAGCGGGAGGGCCAGTAGCCAAAAACATTCAGTACTTC
TRBJ1-5 | TRBD1 | . | TRBV19 | CASSQHTGTGDQPQHF | TGTGCCAGTAGTCAACATACCGGGACAGGGGACCAGCCCCAGCATTTT
TRBJ1-2 | TRBD1 | few | TRBV6-4 | CASSDSGTGYGYTF | TGTGCCAGCAGTGACTCAGGGACAGGCTATGGCTACACCTTC
TRBJ2-2 | TRBD1 | . | TRBV19 | CASSPAGTGGHTGELFF | TGTGCCAGTAGTCCGGCCGGGACAGGGGGTCACACCGGGGAGCTGTTTTTT
TRBJ1-3 | TRBD1 | . | TRBV9 | CASSETPTGTGVSIYF | TGTGCCAGCAGCGAGACTCCCACCGGGACAGGGGTTTCCATATATTTT
TRBJ2-7 | . | . | TRBV28 | CASSPWGVSYEQYF | TGTGCCAGCAGCCCTTGGGGGGTGTCCTACGAGCAGTATTTC
TRBJ2-7 | TRBD1 | . | TRBV6-5 | CASLPSRGLSYEQYF | TGTGCCAGCCTACCATCCAGGGGGCTTAGCTACGAGCAGTACTTC
TRBJ1-3 | . | . | TRBV5-6 | CASSSLTGSGNTIYF | TGTGCCAGCAGCTCCTTGACAGGCTCTGGAAACACCATATATTTT
TRBJ2-5 | . | . | TRBV4-1 | CASSQKLAEETQYF | TGCGCCAGCAGCCAGAAATTAGCGGAAGAGACCCAGTACTTC
TRBJ2-7 | TRBD2 | once | TRBV4-1 | CASSQAWLAGDEQYF | TGCGCCAGCAGCCAAGCCTGGCTAGCGGGAGACGAGCAGTACTTC
TRBJ1-3 | . | . | TRBV28 | CASSPYGGSGNTIYF | TGTGCCAGCAGTCCCTACGGGGGCTCTGGAAACACCATATATTTT
TRBJ2-2 | TRBD2 | . | TRBV5-1 | CASSAGLAGGDTGELFF | TGCGCCAGCAGCGCGGGACTAGCGGGAGGCGACACCGGGGAGCTGTTTTTT
TRBJ1-1 | TRBD1 | . | TRBV2 | CASSERGRDGEAFF | TGTGCCAGCAGTGAGAGGGGGCGGGACGGTGAAGCTTTCTTT
TRBJ1-5 | TRBD1 | few | TRBV28 | CASSGDRDGYQPQHF | TGTGCCAGCAGTGGGGACAGGGACGGGTATCAGCCCCAGCATTTT
TRBJ2-7 | . | . | TRBV27 | CASVSQRYEQYF | TGTGCCAGCGTCTCCCAGCGCTACGAGCAGTACTTC
TRBJ2-7 | . | . | TRBV7-2 | CASSLGGQPSYEQYF | TGTGCCAGCAGCTTAGGAGGCCAGCCTAGCTACGAGCAGTACTTC
TRBJ2-6 | TRBD1 | once | TRBV28 | CASKYRGAGANVLTF | TGTGCCAGCAAATACAGGGGTGCGGGGGCCAACGTCCTGACTTTC
TRBJ2-5 | TRBD1 | . | TRBV2 | CAGLDDRGMETQYF | TGTGCCGGCCTAGATGACAGGGGAATGGAGACCCAGTACTTC
TRBJ1-4 | TRBD1 | once | TRBV3-1/TRBV3-2 | CASSYGTVDEKLFF | TGTGCCAGCAGCTACGGGACAGTCGATGAAAAACTGTTTTTT
TRBJ1-1 | . | . | TRBV28 | CASISPPGRGAGTEAFF | TGTGCCAGCATTTCCCCCCCCGGGAGGGGAGCAGGCACTGAAGCTTTCTTT
TRBJ2-7 | TRBD1 | . | TRBV28 | CASSSGTGPDEQYF | TGTGCCAGCAGTTCCGGGACAGGGCCGGACGAGCAGTACTTC
TRBJ2-1 | TRBD2 | . | TRBV7-6 | CASVRLAGSNEQFF | TGTGCCAGCGTCAGACTAGCGGGATCCAATGAGCAGTTCTTC
TRBJ2-7 | . | . | TRBV11-2 | CASSSTGQYYEQYF | TGTGCCAGCAGCTCAACTGGACAATACTACGAGCAGTACTTC
TRBJ2-1 | . | . | TRBV18 | CASSPGQGRDNEQFF | TGTGCCAGCTCACCGGGGCAGGGCCGGGACAATGAGCAGTTCTTC
TRBJ2-7 | TRBD2 | . | TRBV7-8 | CASTSYRTSLSEQYF | TGTGCCAGCACCTCTTATCGGACTAGTCTATCCGAGCAGTACTTC
TRBJ2-1 | . | . | TRBV15 | CATSQERSSYNEQFF | TGTGCCACCAGCCAAGAGCGGAGCTCCTACAATGAGCAGTTCTTC
TRBJ2-7 | . | . | TRBV10-3 | CAIRAEAPAEQYF | TGTGCCATCAGGGCGGAGGCCCCGGCCGAGCAGTACTTC
TRBJ2-1 | TRBD2 | once | TRBV10-2 | CASSPRRLAGDNEQFF | TGCGCCAGCAGTCCCCGCAGGCTAGCGGGAGACAATGAGCAGTTCTTC
TRBJ2-3 | . | . | TRBV6-5 | CASSLGGADTQYF | TGTGCCAGCAGCCTTGGAGGCGCAGATACGCAGTATTTT
TRBJ1-1 | . | . | TRBV29-1 | CSVNRDTEAFF | TGCAGCGTGAACAGAGACACTGAAGCTTTCTTT
TRBJ2-7 | TRBD2 | once | TRBV10-3 | CAISESGGRNSEQYF | TGTGCCATCAGTGAGTCGGGCGGGAGGAATTCCGAGCAGTACTTC
TRBJ1-1 | TRBD1 | . | TRBV7-6 | CASSRTGNTEAFF | TGTGCCAGCAGCCGGACAGGGAACACTGAAGCTTTCTTT
TRBJ1-1 | . | . | TRBV6-5 | CASSLWGGNTEAFF | TGTGCCAGCAGTCTCTGGGGGGGGAACACTGAAGCTTTCTTT
TRBJ2-2 | TRBD1 | . | TRBV27 | CASSQGTAMNTGELFF | TGTGCCAGCAGTCAAGGGACAGCTATGAACACCGGGGAGCTGTTTTTT
TRBJ2-1 | . | . | TRBV9 | CASSVEGHDYNEQFF | TGTGCCAGCAGCGTAGAGGGACACGACTACAATGAGCAGTTCTTC
TRBJ2-7 | TRBD1 | . | TRBV28 | CASSRQGVGQYF | TGTGCCAGCAGCCGACAGGGGGTTGGGCAGTACTTC
TRBJ2-1 | TRBD2 | . | TRBV7-9 | CASSSRLAVTYNEQFF | TGTGCCAGCAGCTCACGACTAGCGGTAACCTACAATGAGCAGTTCTTC
TRBJ1-1 | TRBD1 | . | TRBV10-3 | CATTGGNTEAFF | TGTGCCACGACAGGGGGGAACACTGAAGCTTTCTTT
TRBJ2-2 | TRBD1 | . | TRBV28 | CASSPPGQGRAGELFF | TGTGCCAGCAGCCCTCCGGGACAGGGGCGGGCCGGGGAGCTGTTTTTT
TRBJ1-5 | . | . | TRBV10-3 | CAISDRGGNQPQHF | TGTGCCATCAGTGACAGGGGTGGCAATCAGCCCCAGCATTTT
TRBJ2-2 | . | few | TRBV12-5 | CASGRDTGSLFF | TGTGCTAGTGGACGGGACACCGGATCGCTGTTTTTT
TRBJ2-1 | TRBD2 | . | TRBV29-1 | CSANPSAGANNEQFF | TGCAGCGCCAACCCTTCAGCGGGAGCAAATAATGAGCAGTTCTTC
TRBJ1-2 | . | . | TRBV7-3 | CASSPDGSRGGGYTF | TGTGCCAGCAGCCCCGACGGATCCCGAGGGGGTGGCTACACCTTC
TRBJ2-7 | . | . | TRBV29-1 | CSVEQGSGEQYF | TGCAGCGTTGAACAGGGGAGCGGCGAGCAGTACTTC
TRBJ2-4 | TRBD1 | . | TRBV3-1/TRBV3-2 | CASSVQGAHAIQYF | TGTGCCAGCAGCGTACAGGGGGCCCATGCCATTCAGTACTTC
TRBJ2-3 | . | . | TRBV18 | CASSPPEGSLRGTQYF | TGTGCCAGCTCACCACCTGAAGGTTCTCTCAGGGGTACGCAGTATTTT
TRBJ2-2 | . | . | TRBV29-1 | CSVENRAYTGELFF | TGCAGCGTTGAAAACAGGGCTTACACCGGGGAGCTGTTTTTT
TRBJ2-1 | TRBD1 | . | TRBV5-8 | CASSYRGNEQFF | TGTGCCAGCAGCTACAGGGGAAATGAGCAGTTCTTC
TRBJ1-1 | TRBD1 | . | TRBV5-5 | CASSFGAGGYTEAFF | TGTGCCAGCAGCTTTGGGGCAGGGGGATACACTGAAGCTTTCTTT
TRBJ2-3 | . | . | TRBV9 | CASSFLGGGKTDTQYF | TGTGCCAGCAGCTTTCTGGGAGGCGGGAAGACAGATACGCAGTATTTT
TRBJ2-7 | TRBD2 | . | TRBV6-5 | CASRSGMTYEQYF | TGTGCCAGCAGGAGCGGGATGACCTACGAGCAGTACTTC
TRBJ2-2 | TRBD2 | . | TRBV4-1 | CASSQAVAGTGGGELFF | TGCGCCAGCAGCCAAGCGGTAGCGGGGACCGGCGGGGGGGAGCTGTTTTTT
TRBJ1-1 | . | . | TRBV29-1 | CSVDQGRGTEAFF | TGCAGCGTTGATCAGGGAAGGGGGACTGAAGCTTTCTTT
TRBJ2-3 | TRBD1 | . | TRBV23-1 | CASSQARDRDRDTQYF | TGCGCCAGCAGTCAAGCCCGGGACAGGGATAGGGATACGCAGTATTTT